There are a few counts of the clone carrying this TCR beta chain. Its antigen is currently unknown. CDR3 size: 14 residues. V dropped 1 base and J dropped 0 bases, with 6 bases sitting between them. Per the germline V gene, CDR1 is LGHNA and CDR2 is YSLEER. The source of the sample is a study of tumour-infiltrating T cells in Burkitt lymphoma. Study overall: This cohort included all epidemiological subtypes of Burkitt lymphoma. Overall and progression-free survival were predicted by productive clonality.

Findings and limits, study-wide: Several public clonotypes recurred in numerous Burkitt lymphoma patients.

Sequencing used immunoSEQ multiplex PCR; TCRdb keeps in-frame clones, though not all of them. The data show 43,000 or so clones, roughly 30% seen once. Sequenced input: tumor tissue. The rearrangement uses TRBV4-3 and TRBJ1-2; D is uncertain. The TCR was taken from a human donor with Burkitt lymphoma. The CDR3 spells CASSQAAANYGYTF. For the CDR3, the DNA is TGCGCCAGCAGCCAAGCGGCGGCTAACTATGGCTACACCTTC.